These 27 T cell receptor beta chains were all obtained from the same sample, sequenced in a study of blood T cell repertoires in COVID-19. TCRdb's copy holds only in-frame clones and misses some; the assay was immunoSEQ multiplex PCR. The sample contains over 150,000 clones, under 95% of which appear only once. The sequenced material came from peripheral blood. These TCRs come from a man younger than 35 with COVID-19, enrolled during active disease.

J is TRBJ1-1 and V is TRBV7-6, with 7 bases fitting TRBD1. This CDR3 is built from 18 residues. Germline V gene sequence: CDR1 SGHVS, CDR2 FNYEAQ. Trimming at V came to 3 bases and at J to 4 bases, leaving 17 bases not matched to a gene. This CDR3 reads CASSFPTGMSVTVTEAFF. The CDR3 DNA sequence: TGTGCCAGCAGCTTCCCGACAGGGATGTCGGTTACGGTCACTGAAGCTTTCTTT.

J is TRBJ1-1 and V is TRBV5-6; D unresolved. Germline CDR1 and CDR2: SGHDT and YYEEEE. Trimming shortened V by 2 bases and J by 4 bases, and 9 bases separated the two germline ends. The CDR3 runs 13 residues. CDR3 coding DNA: TGTGCCAGCAGCTTTGCGGGCGGCACTGAAGCTTTCTTT. Protein: CASSFAGGTEAFF.

V and J are TRBV19 and TRBJ1-3, with TRBD1 as a possible D gene (5 bases). V was trimmed by 5 bases and J by 3 bases, leaving 17 bases between them. Germline lookup yields CDR1 LNHDA and CDR2 SQIVND (reference sequence). The CDR3 length is 16 residues. The CDR3 protein is CASSEGGGSSGNTIYF. CDR3 bases: TGTGCCAGTAGTGAAGGCGGGGGAAGCAGTGGAAACACCATATATTTT.

The chain has TRBV28 and TRBJ2-5; D may be TRBD1 (6 bases). The germline V and J ends were trimmed by 6 bases and 2 bases, with 13 bases remaining between them. The V gene's germline CDR1 is MDHEN and CDR2 SYDVKM. The CDR3 runs 14 residues. The CDR3 bases are TGTGCCAGCAGCCATTACAGGGAGCAAGAGACCCAGTACTTC. This encodes CASSHYREQETQYF. The full variable domain, completed using reference TRBV28 and TRBJ2-5, is DVKVTQSSRYLVKRTGEKVFLECVQDMDHENMFWYRQDPGLGLRLIYFSYDVKMKEKGDIPEGYSVSREKKERFSLILESASTNQTSMYLCASSHYREQETQYFGPGTRLLVL.

This clone was recorded once. The V gene is TRBV24-1, the J gene TRBJ2-1; 8 positions agree with TRBD2. The CDR3 contains 15 residues. CDR1 KGHDR and CDR2 SFDVKD come from the germline V gene. Germline trimming cut 0 bases from V and 7 bases from J; bases unmatched to any gene: 4. The CDR3 is CATSDLASGPNEQFF. The DNA for the CDR3 is TGTGCCACCAGTGATTTGGCTAGCGGGCCTAATGAGCAGTTCTTC.

The V and J genes are TRBV7-2 and TRBJ2-1, with D perhaps TRBD1 (5 bases). This CDR3 spans 15 amino acids. Looked up from germline, CDR1 is SGHTA and CDR2 is FQGNSA. V was trimmed by 5 bases and J by 3 bases, leaving 14 bases between them. The chain's CDR3 is CASSQGGRDYNEQFF. In nucleotides, the CDR3 is TGTGCCAGCAGCCAAGGCGGCAGGGACTACAATGAGCAGTTCTTC.

The chain combines TRBV7-9 with TRBJ2-1, with TRBD2 identical over 13 bases. Germline lookup yields CDR1 SEHNR and CDR2 FQNEAQ (reference sequence). The CDR3 runs 16 residues. Trimming took 2 bases from V and 4 from J; bases not matched to a gene: 2. The DNA of the CDR3 is TGTGCCAGCAGCTTAATGGGACTAGCGGGATACAATGAGCAGTTCTTC. Protein: CASSLMGLAGYNEQFF.

The chain employs TRBV2 and TRBJ1-2, with D possibly being TRBD1 (5 bases). Germline V gene lookup returns CDR1 SNHLY and CDR2 FYNNEI. CDR3 length equals 17 residues. Trimming took 6 bases from V and 2 from J, leaving 22 bases between them. This CDR3 reads CASSPTGGDRVNYGYTF. CDR3 bases: TGTGCCAGCAGCCCAACGGGGGGGGATCGGGTGAACTATGGCTACACCTTC.

The V and J genes are TRBV19 and TRBJ1-1; 8 nucleotides match TRBD1. The J segment lost 0 bases and the V segment lost 6 bases, leaving 9 bases of the junction unmatched. Germline lookup yields CDR1 LNHDA and CDR2 SQIVND (reference sequence). The CDR3 runs to 16 residues. DNA for the CDR3: TGTGCCAGTAGCCGACAGGGGAGGAGAATGAACACTGAAGCTTTCTTT. The encoded protein is CASSRQGRRMNTEAFF.

The chain combines TRBV28 with TRBJ1-3; 7 bases match TRBD1. The CDR3 covers 16 residues. V gave up 5 bases and J gave up 4 bases; unmatched junction bases: 11. Germline CDR1 reads MDHEN; CDR2 reads SYDVKM. Here the CDR3 reads CASSARNRGPGNTIYF. The CDR3 coding sequence is TGTGCCAGCAGTGCCAGAAACAGGGGTCCAGGAAACACCATATATTTT.

The chain is built from TRBV28 and TRBJ2-1; D possibly corresponds to TRBD2 (6 bases). The V gene's germline CDR1 is MDHEN and CDR2 SYDVKM. With 5 bases removed from V and 6 bases from J, the gap between germline ends came to 20 bases. The CDR3 runs 16 residues. The CDR3 sequence is CASSPSRAGGLNEQFF. The CDR3 nucleotides read TGTGCCAGCAGTCCATCCAGGGCCGGGGGTCTCAATGAGCAGTTCTTC.

The chain joins TRBV5-1 to TRBJ1-1; D not certain. Germline V gene data show CDR1 as SGHRS and CDR2 as YFSETQ. Trimming stripped 0 bases from V and 0 bases from J, with 9 bases between. There are 15 residues in the CDR3. The CDR3, as DNA: TGCGCCAGCAGCTTGGTGGACTCCCTGAACACTGAAGCTTTCTTT. Amino acid sequence: CASSLVDSLNTEAFF.

The chain uses TRBV28 and TRBJ2-7, with 11 bases aligning to TRBD1. CDR1 is MDHEN and CDR2 is SYDVKM in the germline V gene. V lost 4 bases and J lost 7; bases outside the gene matches: 9. This CDR3 has 15 amino acids. This CDR3 is CASSSTGQGAVEQYF. The CDR3, as DNA: TGTGCCAGCAGTTCCACTGGACAGGGGGCGGTTGAGCAGTACTTC.

In nucleotides, the CDR3 is TGTGCCAGCGGTCCAAGTTGGGGCCACTATGGCTACACCTTC. Protein sequence: CASGPSWGHYGYTF. J is TRBJ1-2 and V is TRBV7-8; tentative D call: TRBD1 (5 bases). The CDR3 consists of 14 residues. The V gene's germline CDR1 is SGHVS and CDR2 FQNEAQ. Between the trimmed V and J ends, which lost 8 bases and 3 bases, there was a span of 16 bases.

V is TRBV11-2 and J is TRBJ2-1, with D perhaps matching TRBD2 (5 bases). The CDR3 spans 12 residues. Trimming took off 1 base at V and 11 bases at J, with 9 bases between the two ends. Germline CDR1 reads SGHAT; CDR2 reads FQNNGV. The CDR3 DNA sequence: TGTGCCAGCAGCTTAGTGGACTTGAAGCAGTTCTTC. Translated: CASSLVDLKQFF.

This clone showed up just once. V and J are TRBV19 and TRBJ2-7; no reliable D call. CDR1 LNHDA and CDR2 SQIVND come from the germline V gene (reference sequence). The CDR3 has 12 residues. V was shortened by 1 base and J by 7 bases, with 8 bases between the two germline ends. The CDR3 DNA reads as TGTGCCAGTAGTATAGGCTCTAAAGAGCAGTACTTC. Translated: CASSIGSKEQYF.

This chain connects TRBV13 to TRBJ1-1; 8 nucleotides align to TRBD1. Looked up from germline, CDR1 is PRHDT and CDR2 is FYEKMQ (reference sequence). J gave up 7 bases and V 5 bases, and 6 bases lay outside the gene matches. The CDR3 consists of 13 residues. The CDR3 spells CASSEGQGLEAFF. The CDR3 DNA is TGTGCCAGCAGCGAAGGACAGGGACTTGAAGCTTTCTTT.

For the CDR3, the DNA is TGTGCCAGCAGCCGGACAGGCGCCGAGCAGTACTTC. Its translation is CASSRTGAEQYF. J is TRBJ2-7 and V is TRBV28, with 7 bases fitting TRBD1. This CDR3 region has 12 residues. Germline CDR1 MDHEN, CDR2 SYDVKM. Germline trimming cut 6 bases from V and 6 bases from J; bases unmatched to any gene: 5.

V usage is TRBV27 and J usage is TRBJ2-7, with a tentative D call TRBD1 (6 bases). V was clipped by 2 bases and J by 5 bases, with 22 bases between them. The germline gives CDR1 MNHEY, CDR2 SMNVEV (reference sequence). This CDR3 contains 17 residues. CDR3 residues: CASSLVPPRDNSDEQYF. DNA of the CDR3: TGTGCCAGCAGTTTAGTGCCCCCTAGGGACAATAGCGACGAGCAGTACTTC.

This clone has more than one count but fewer than ten. V usage is TRBV7-8 and J usage is TRBJ1-2, with 10 bases matching TRBD1. There are 15 residues in the CDR3. V was clipped by 4 bases and J by 5 bases; unmatched bases: 7. CDR1 is SGHVS and CDR2 is FQNEAQ in the germline V gene. This CDR3 is CASSSPGQGGYGYTF. CDR3 coding DNA: TGTGCCAGCAGCTCCCCAGGACAGGGGGGGTATGGCTACACCTTC.

The chain couples TRBV10-2 to TRBJ2-7, with 8 bases identical to TRBD1. Germline V gene sequence: CDR1 WSHSY, CDR2 SAAADI. V was pared by 6 bases and J by 6 bases, with 1 base of the junction left unmatched. The CDR3 consists of 11 residues. CDR3 sequence reads: CASSDRGEQYF. The CDR3 DNA reads as TGCGCCAGCAGCGACAGGGGCGAGCAGTACTTC.

In its sample, this clone was seen a few times. The V gene is TRBV2, the J gene TRBJ2-2, with TRBD2 as a possible D gene (5 bases). Trimming took off 8 bases at V and 0 bases at J, with 10 bases between the two ends. From germline, CDR1 is SNHLY and CDR2 FYNNEI. The length of the CDR3 is 14 residues. CDR3 amino acids: CASSGVSNTGELFF. In DNA form, the CDR3 reads TGTGCCAGCTCCGGGGTCTCGAACACCGGGGAGCTGTTTTTT.

As for this clone: The junction departs from germline at one end; a sequencing error may be responsible. The rearrangement links TRBV29-1 to TRBJ1-4, with TRBD1 matching 7 bases. The CDR3 is 12 residues long. Germline assignment: CDR1 SQVTM and CDR2 ANQGSEA. The CDR3 loop is CSVVTGQEKLLF. The CDR3 DNA follows: TGCAGCGTTGTGACAGGGCAAGAAAAACTGCTTTTT.

The rearrangement uses TRBV18 and TRBJ2-7; maybe TRBD1 (6 bases). There are 15 residues in the CDR3. Germline values: CDR1 KGHSH, CDR2 LQKENI. V was cut by 3 bases and J by 2 bases, with 14 bases left in between. CDR3 nucleotides: TGTGCCAGCTCACCCGGGACGGACAGCCCCTACGAGCAGTACTTC. Translating it yields CASSPGTDSPYEQYF.

The chain employs TRBV10-1 and TRBJ2-7, with D possibly being TRBD1 (5 bases). Trimming took off 0 bases at V and 3 bases at J, with 9 bases between the two ends. This CDR3 region has 14 residues. CDR1 and CDR2 (germline): WNHNN, SYGVQD (reference sequence). In nucleotides, the CDR3 is TGCGCCAGCAGTGAGTCCCAGGGCGTCTACGAGCAGTACTTC. This codes for CASSESQGVYEQYF.

This clone was counted once. The genes are TRBV6-5 and TRBJ1-2; TRBD1 aligns across 9 bases. The CDR3 is 15 residues long. The ends lost 4 bases at V and 7 bases at J; junction bases unmatched: 10. Germline V CDR1 and CDR2: MNHEY, SVGAGI. CDR3 bases: TGTGCCAGCAGTTCCGACGGACAGGGGATATTTGGCTACACCTTC. Its translation: CASSSDGQGIFGYTF.

The gene calls are TRBV7-2 and TRBJ2-7; unclear D gene. Germline values: CDR1 SGHTA, CDR2 FQGNSA. The CDR3 consists of 14 residues. V lost 5 bases and J lost 6, with 17 bases in between. The CDR3 here is CASSPRPLPGEQYF. In nucleotides, the CDR3 is TGTGCCAGCAGCCCCCGGCCGCTCCCGGGCGAGCAGTACTTC.